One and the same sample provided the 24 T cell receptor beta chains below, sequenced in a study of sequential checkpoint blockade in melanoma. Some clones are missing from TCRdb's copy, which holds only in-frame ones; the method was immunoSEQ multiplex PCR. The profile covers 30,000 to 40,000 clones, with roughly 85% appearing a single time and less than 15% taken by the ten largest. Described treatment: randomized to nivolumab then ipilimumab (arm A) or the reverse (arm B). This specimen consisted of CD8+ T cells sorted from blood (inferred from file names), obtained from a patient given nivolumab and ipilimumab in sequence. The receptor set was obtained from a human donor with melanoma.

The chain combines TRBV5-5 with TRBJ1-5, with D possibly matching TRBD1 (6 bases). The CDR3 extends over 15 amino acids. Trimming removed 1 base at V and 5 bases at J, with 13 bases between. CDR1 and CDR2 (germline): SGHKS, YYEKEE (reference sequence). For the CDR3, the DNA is TGTGCCAGCAGCTTGACGTCAGGGGCCGATCAGCCCCAGCATTTT. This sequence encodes CASSLTSGADQPQHF.

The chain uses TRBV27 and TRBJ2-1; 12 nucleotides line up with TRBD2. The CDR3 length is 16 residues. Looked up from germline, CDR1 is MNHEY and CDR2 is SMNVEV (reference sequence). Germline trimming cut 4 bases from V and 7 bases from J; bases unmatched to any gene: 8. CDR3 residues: CASSSLAGGLFNEQFF. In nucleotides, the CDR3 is TGTGCCAGCAGTTCCCTAGCGGGAGGGCTTTTTAATGAGCAGTTCTTC.

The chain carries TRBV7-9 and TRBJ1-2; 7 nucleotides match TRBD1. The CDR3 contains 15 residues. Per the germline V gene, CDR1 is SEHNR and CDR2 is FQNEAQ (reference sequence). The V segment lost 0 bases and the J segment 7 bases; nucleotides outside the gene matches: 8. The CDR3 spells CASSLAAGGPIGYTF. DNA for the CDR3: TGTGCCAGCAGCTTAGCGGCAGGGGGACCCATTGGCTACACCTTC.

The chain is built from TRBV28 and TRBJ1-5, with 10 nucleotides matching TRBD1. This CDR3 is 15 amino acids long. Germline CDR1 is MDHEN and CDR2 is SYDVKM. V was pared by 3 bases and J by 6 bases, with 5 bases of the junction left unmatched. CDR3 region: CASSLGGTGVQPQHF. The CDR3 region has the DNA TGTGCCAGCAGTTTGGGCGGGACAGGGGTTCAGCCCCAGCATTTT.

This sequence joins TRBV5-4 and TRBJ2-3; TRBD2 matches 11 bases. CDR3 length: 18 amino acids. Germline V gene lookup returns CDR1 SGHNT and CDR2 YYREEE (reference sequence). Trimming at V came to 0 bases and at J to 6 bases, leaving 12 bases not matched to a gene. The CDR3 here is CASSLGTLAGGPADTQYF. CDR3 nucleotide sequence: TGTGCCAGCAGCTTGGGGACTTTAGCGGGAGGGCCGGCCGATACGCAGTATTTT.

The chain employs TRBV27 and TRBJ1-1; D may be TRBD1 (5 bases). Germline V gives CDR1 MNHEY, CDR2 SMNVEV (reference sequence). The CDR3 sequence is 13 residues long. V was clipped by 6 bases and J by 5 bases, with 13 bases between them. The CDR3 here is CASSPTDWTEAFF. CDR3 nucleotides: TGTGCCAGCAGCCCGACAGATTGGACTGAAGCTTTCTTT.

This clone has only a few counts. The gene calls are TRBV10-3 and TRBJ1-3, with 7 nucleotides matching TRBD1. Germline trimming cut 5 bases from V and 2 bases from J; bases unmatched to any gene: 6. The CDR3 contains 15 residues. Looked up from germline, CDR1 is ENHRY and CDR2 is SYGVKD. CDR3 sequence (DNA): TGTGCCATCAGTTTAGGACAGGCTCCTGGAAACACCATATATTTT. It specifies CAISLGQAPGNTIYF.

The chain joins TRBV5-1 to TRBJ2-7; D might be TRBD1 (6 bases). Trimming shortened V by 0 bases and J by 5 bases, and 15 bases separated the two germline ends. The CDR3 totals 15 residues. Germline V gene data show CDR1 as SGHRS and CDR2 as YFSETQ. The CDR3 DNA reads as TGCGCCAGCAGCTTGGCGGACAGAGCAAGGGACGAGCAGTACTTC. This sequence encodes CASSLADRARDEQYF.

Here the CDR3 reads CASSQVTGGYTEAFF. Here the CDR3 DNA reads TGCGCCAGCAGCCAAGTTACAGGGGGCTACACTGAAGCTTTCTTT. The genes are TRBV4-1 and TRBJ1-1; the match to TRBD1 covers 9 bases. V trimming: 1 base; J trimming: 3 bases; junction bases outside the gene matches: 3. The CDR3 length is 15 residues. Germline lookup yields CDR1 MGHRA and CDR2 YSYEKL.

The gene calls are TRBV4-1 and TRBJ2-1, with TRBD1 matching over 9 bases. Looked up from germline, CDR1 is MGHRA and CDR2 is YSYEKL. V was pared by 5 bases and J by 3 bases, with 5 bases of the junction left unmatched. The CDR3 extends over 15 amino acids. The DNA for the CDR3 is TGCGCCAGCAGCACGGACAGGGGCTTCTACAATGAGCAGTTCTTC. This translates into CASSTDRGFYNEQFF.

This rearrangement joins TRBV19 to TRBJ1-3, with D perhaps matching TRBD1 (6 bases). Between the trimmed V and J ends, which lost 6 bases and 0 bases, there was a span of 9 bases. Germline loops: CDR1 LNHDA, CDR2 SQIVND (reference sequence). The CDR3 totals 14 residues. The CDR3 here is CASRGDISGNTIYF. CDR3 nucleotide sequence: TGTGCCAGTAGGGGGGACATCTCTGGAAACACCATATATTTT.

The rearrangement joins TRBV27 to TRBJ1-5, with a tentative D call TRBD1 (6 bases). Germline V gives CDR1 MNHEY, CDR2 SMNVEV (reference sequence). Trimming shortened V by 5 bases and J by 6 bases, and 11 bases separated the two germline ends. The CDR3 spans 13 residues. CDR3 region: CASSPQGSQPQHF. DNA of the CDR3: TGTGCCAGCAGTCCACAGGGAAGTCAGCCCCAGCATTTT.

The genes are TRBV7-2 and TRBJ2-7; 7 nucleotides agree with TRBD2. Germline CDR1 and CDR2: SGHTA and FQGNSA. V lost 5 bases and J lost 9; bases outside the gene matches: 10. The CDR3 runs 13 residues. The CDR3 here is CASSQRLGEGQYV. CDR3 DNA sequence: TGTGCCAGCAGCCAACGATTAGGGGAGGGGCAGTACGTC.

The CDR3 DNA reads TGCGCCAGCAGCGGAGGGGAGCGGCATATGAACACTGAAGCTTTCTTT. Its protein is CASSGGERHMNTEAFF. This chain uses TRBV5-1 with TRBJ1-1, with a tentative D call TRBD1 (5 bases). The CDR3 consists of 16 residues. The germline V gene encodes CDR1 SGHRS and CDR2 YFSETQ. V lost 4 bases, J lost 0 bases, and 16 bases lay in between. The full variable domain, rest sourced from reference TRBV5-1 and TRBJ1-1, is KAGVTQTPRYLIKTRGQQVTLSCSPISGHRSVSWYQQTPGQGLQFLFEYFSETQRNKGNFPGRFSGRQFSNSRSEMNVSTLELGDSALYLCASSGGERHMNTEAFFGQGTRLTVV.

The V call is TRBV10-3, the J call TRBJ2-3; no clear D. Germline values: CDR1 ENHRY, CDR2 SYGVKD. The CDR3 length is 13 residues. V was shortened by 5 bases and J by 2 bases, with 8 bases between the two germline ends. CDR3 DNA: TGTGCCATCAGTACGATACACACAGATACGCAGTATTTT. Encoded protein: CAISTIHTDTQYF.

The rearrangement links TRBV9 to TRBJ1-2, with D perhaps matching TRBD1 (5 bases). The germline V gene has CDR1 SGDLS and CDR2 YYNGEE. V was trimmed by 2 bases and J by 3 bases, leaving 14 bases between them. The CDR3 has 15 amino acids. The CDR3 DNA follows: TGTGCCAGCAGCGTCGCAGGGAATGGGGACTATGGCTACACCTTC. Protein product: CASSVAGNGDYGYTF.

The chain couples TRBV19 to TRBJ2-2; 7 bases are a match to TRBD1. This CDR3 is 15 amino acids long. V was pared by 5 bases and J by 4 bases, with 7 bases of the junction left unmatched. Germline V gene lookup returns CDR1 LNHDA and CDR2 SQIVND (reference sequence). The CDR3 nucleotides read TGTGCCAGTAGTCCCGGGACAGAGATCACCGGGGAGCTGTTTTTT. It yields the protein CASSPGTEITGELFF.

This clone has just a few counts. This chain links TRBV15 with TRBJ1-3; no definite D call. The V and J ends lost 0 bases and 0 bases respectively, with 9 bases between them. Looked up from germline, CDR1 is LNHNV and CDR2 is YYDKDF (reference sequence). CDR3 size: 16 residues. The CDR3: CATSRERQLSGNTIYF. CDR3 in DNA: TGTGCCACCAGCAGAGAGCGGCAGCTCTCTGGAAACACCATATATTTT.

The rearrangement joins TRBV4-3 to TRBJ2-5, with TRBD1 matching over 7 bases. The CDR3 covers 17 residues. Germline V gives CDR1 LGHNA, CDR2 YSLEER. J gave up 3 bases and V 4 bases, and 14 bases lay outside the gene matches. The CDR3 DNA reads TGCGCCAGCAGCCTTAGCATTTACAGGGGAACCGAAGAGACCCAGTACTTC. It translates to CASSLSIYRGTEETQYF.

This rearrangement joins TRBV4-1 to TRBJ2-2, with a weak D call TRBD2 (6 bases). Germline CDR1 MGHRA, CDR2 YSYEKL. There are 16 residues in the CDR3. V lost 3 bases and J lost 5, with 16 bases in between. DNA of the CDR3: TGCGCCAGCAGCCATCCCGGACGGGGGAGGACCGGGGAGCTGTTTTTT. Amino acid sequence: CASSHPGRGRTGELFF.

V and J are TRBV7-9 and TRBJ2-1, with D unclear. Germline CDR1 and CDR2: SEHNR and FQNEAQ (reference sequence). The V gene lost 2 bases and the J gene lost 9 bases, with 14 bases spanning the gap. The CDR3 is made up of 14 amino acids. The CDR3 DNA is TGTGCCAGCAGCTTATTTACGGGTTGGAGTGAGCAGTTCTTC. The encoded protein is CASSLFTGWSEQFF. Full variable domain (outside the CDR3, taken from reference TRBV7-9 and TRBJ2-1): DTGVSQNPRHKITKRGQNVTFRCDPISEHNRLYWYRQTLGQGPEFLTYFQNEAQLEKSRLLSDRFSAERPKGSFSTLEIQRTEQGDSAMYLCASSLFTGWSEQFFGPGTRLTVL.

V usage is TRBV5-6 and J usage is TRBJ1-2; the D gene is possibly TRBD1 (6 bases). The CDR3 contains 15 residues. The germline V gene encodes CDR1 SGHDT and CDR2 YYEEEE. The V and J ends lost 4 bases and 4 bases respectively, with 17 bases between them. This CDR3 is CASSRPSGTTYGYTF. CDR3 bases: TGTGCCAGCAGCCGGCCCTCCGGGACAACCTATGGCTACACCTTC.

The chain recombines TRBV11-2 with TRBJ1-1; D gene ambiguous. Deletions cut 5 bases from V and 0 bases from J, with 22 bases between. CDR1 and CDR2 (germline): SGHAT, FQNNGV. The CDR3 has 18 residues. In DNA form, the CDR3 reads TGTGCCAGCAGCCCTCGCCCCCGGGCGGGTGCCATGAACACTGAAGCTTTCTTT. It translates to CASSPRPRAGAMNTEAFF.

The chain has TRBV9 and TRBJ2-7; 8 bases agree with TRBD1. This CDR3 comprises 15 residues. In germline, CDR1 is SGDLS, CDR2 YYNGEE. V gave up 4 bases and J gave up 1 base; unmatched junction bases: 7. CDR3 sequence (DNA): TGTGCCAGCAGCCCGAGGACAGGGAATTCCTACGAGCAGTACTTC. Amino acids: CASSPRTGNSYEQYF.